A single sample is the source of the 20 T cell receptor beta chains below, sequenced in a study of blood T cell repertoires in COVID-19. Profiled with immunoSEQ multiplex PCR; TCRdb holds only in-frame clones, not every one. The sample gives 30,000 to 45,000 clones, about four fifths of which show up once; 10% is in the top ten. The specimen sequenced was peripheral blood. These receptors were collected from a man in his sixties in a cohort sampled during active COVID-19.

This clone was seen a handful of times. This chain connects TRBV6-1 to TRBJ1-6, with 7 bases that match TRBD1. J gave up 9 bases and V 1 base, and 6 bases lay outside the gene matches. This CDR3 spans 15 amino acids. CDR1 and CDR2 from the germline V gene are MNHNS and SASEGT. CDR3: CASSEGTGVPSPLHF. The CDR3 DNA follows: TGTGCCAGCAGTGAAGGCACAGGGGTCCCTTCACCCCTCCACTTT.

The CDR3 bases are TGTGCCACCAGTGATTTTTCAGGGGGCGAGACCCAGTACTTC. Translation gives CATSDFSGGETQYF. The chain combines TRBV24-1 with TRBJ2-5, with 8 bases lining up with TRBD1. This CDR3 comprises 14 residues. Germline loops: CDR1 KGHDR, CDR2 SFDVKD. Trimming cost V 1 base and J 5 bases; bases outside gene matches: 2.

The chain recombines TRBV9 with TRBJ1-4; TRBD1 matches at 7 bases. Per germline, CDR1 SGDLS and CDR2 YYNGEE. After removal of 4 bases from V and 5 bases from J, the junction contained 8 bases not matched to a gene. The CDR3 spans 15 residues. The CDR3 sequence is CASSIQGIGNEKLFF. The CDR3 DNA reads as TGTGCCAGCAGCATACAGGGGATCGGGAATGAAAAACTGTTTTTT.

This rearrangement joins TRBV28 to TRBJ1-2; TRBD1 is a possible D gene (5 bases). This CDR3 has 15 amino acids. V was cut by 6 bases and J by 0 bases, with 14 bases left in between. The germline V gene encodes CDR1 MDHEN and CDR2 SYDVKM. The CDR3 sequence: CASRPGAGTNYGYTF. The DNA of the CDR3 is TGTGCCAGCAGACCTGGGGCGGGGACTAACTATGGCTACACCTTC.

In DNA, the CDR3 is TGTGCCAGCAGCTCCGAACCGAGCACCCTATATGGCTACACCTTC. Protein: CASSSEPSTLYGYTF. The genes are TRBV7-6 and TRBJ1-2; D remains ambiguous. Germline lookup yields CDR1 SGHVS and CDR2 FNYEAQ. The CDR3 has 15 residues. V was trimmed by 4 bases and J by 5 bases, leaving 17 bases between them.

The V and J genes are TRBV18 and TRBJ2-3; D gene uncertain. The CDR3 loop spans 13 amino acids. V was clipped by 6 bases and J by 4 bases, with 11 bases between them. Per the germline V gene, CDR1 is KGHSH and CDR2 is LQKENI. Written as DNA, the CDR3 is TGTGCCAGCTCGTCATTTAGTGCAGATACGCAGTATTTT. It encodes CASSSFSADTQYF.

The V gene is TRBV24-1, the J gene TRBJ2-3; the match to TRBD2 covers 8 bases. This CDR3 spans 14 amino acids. The V and J ends lost 6 bases and 3 bases, in that order; junction bases with no gene match: 4. Germline V gives CDR1 KGHDR, CDR2 SFDVKD. This CDR3 is CATSRAGDTDTQYF. As DNA, the CDR3 is TGTGCCACCAGTCGAGCGGGAGATACAGATACGCAGTATTTT.

The chain employs TRBV19 and TRBJ2-1; 8 bases line up with TRBD1. The length of the CDR3 is 13 residues. After removal of 7 bases from V and 14 bases from J, the junction contained 13 bases not matched to a gene. Germline V lookup: CDR1 LNHDA, CDR2 SQIVND (reference sequence). CDR3 DNA sequence: TGTGCCAGTAAACCGACAGGGGACTCGCCCAAGTTCTTC. Translation gives CASKPTGDSPKFF.

The chain links TRBV6-2 or TRBV6-3 to TRBJ2-1; 7 nucleotides match TRBD1. The CDR3 has 13 residues. J was trimmed by 6 bases and V by 5 bases; bases with no gene match: 4. Germline V gene sequence: CDR1 MNHEY, CDR2 SVGEGT. The CDR3 is CASSEGASNEQFF. In nucleotides, the CDR3 is TGTGCCAGCAGTGAGGGGGCCTCCAATGAGCAGTTCTTC.

The chain employs TRBV2 and TRBJ2-7; 11 bases match TRBD2. Trimming cost V 4 bases and J 7 bases; bases outside gene matches: 9. The CDR3 extends over 15 amino acids. The germline gives CDR1 SNHLY, CDR2 FYNNEI. The CDR3, as DNA: TGTGCCAGCAGTGGGGCGAGACTAGCGGGAAGGGAGCAGTACTTC. The encoded protein is CASSGARLAGREQYF.

The chain is built from TRBV11-3 and TRBJ1-5, with 9 bases matching TRBD1. Germline CDR1 and CDR2: SGHNT and YENEEA. The CDR3 has 17 residues. The trim removed 0 bases at V and 6 bases at J, leaving 9 bases unmatched. The CDR3 protein is CASSLDRDREVSQPQHF. Here the CDR3 DNA reads TGTGCCAGCAGCTTAGATCGGGACAGGGAGGTGAGTCAGCCCCAGCATTTT.

The chain recombines TRBV6-5 with TRBJ1-1, with D possibly TRBD1 on 6 matching bases. The CDR3 runs to 13 residues. Trimming removed 8 bases at V and 6 bases at J, with 16 bases between. Germline CDR1 reads MNHEY; CDR2 reads SVGAGI. The CDR3 nucleotides read TGTGCCAGCGCGTACGTCTGGGGGCCTGAAGCTTTCTTT. Its translation: CASAYVWGPEAFF.

V usage is TRBV18 and J usage is TRBJ2-5, with a tentative D call TRBD2 (5 bases). The germline V gene has CDR1 KGHSH and CDR2 LQKENI. The CDR3 is 14 amino acids. Trimming stripped 6 bases from V and 5 bases from J, with 16 bases between. CDR3 nucleotide sequence: TGTGCCAGCTCCGGTGGGAGAAACGGGGAGACCCAGTACTTC. As protein: CASSGGRNGETQYF.

DNA of the CDR3: TGCGCCAGCAGCCAATTATTTGACGCGGGAGTCTATGGCTACACCTTC. Amino acids: CASSQLFDAGVYGYTF. This rearrangement joins TRBV4-3 to TRBJ1-2; no reliable D call. In germline, CDR1 is LGHNA, CDR2 YSLEER. CDR3 length equals 16 residues. The V gene lost 2 bases and the J gene lost 4 bases, with 17 bases spanning the gap.

The gene calls are TRBV6-5 and TRBJ1-3; 8 nucleotides align to TRBD1. The CDR3 length is 14 residues. After removal of 5 bases from V and 8 bases from J, the junction contained 8 bases not matched to a gene. The germline gives CDR1 MNHEY, CDR2 SVGAGI. CDR3 sequence (DNA): TGTGCCAGCAGTACCGGGACAGGCAGATACACCATATATTTT. Amino acids: CASSTGTGRYTIYF.

J is TRBJ1-5 and V is TRBV7-8; D unclear. CDR3 length: 14 amino acids. Looked up from germline, CDR1 is SGHVS and CDR2 is FQNEAQ. Trimming took off 1 base at V and 6 bases at J, with 10 bases between the two ends. The CDR3 DNA reads TGTGCCAGCAGCTTAGTTCGGAGTACTCAGCCCCAGCATTTT. Protein sequence: CASSLVRSTQPQHF.

J is TRBJ1-1 and V is TRBV11-3; a weak D match, TRBD1 (6 bases). With 3 bases removed from V and 0 bases from J, the gap between germline ends came to 14 bases. The CDR3 contains 16 residues. The germline CDR1 and CDR2 sequences are SGHNT and YENEEA. The CDR3 region is CASSLQGQNMNTEAFF. In DNA, the CDR3 is TGTGCCAGCAGCTTGCAGGGACAAAATATGAACACTGAAGCTTTCTTT.

This clone occurred a few times. The V gene is TRBV11-2, the J gene TRBJ2-7; D is uncertain. The CDR3 totals 13 residues. Trimming pared 2 bases from V and 2 bases from J, leaving 7 bases between. Germline CDR1 reads SGHAT; CDR2 reads FQNNGV. The CDR3 reads CASSLSRPYEQYF. Here the CDR3 DNA reads TGTGCCAGCAGCTTATCTAGGCCCTACGAGCAGTACTTC.

V gene TRBV6-2 or TRBV6-3 combines with J gene TRBJ2-5; 7 bases map to TRBD2. The CDR3 is 16 amino acids. The junction had 14 bases not matched to a gene; V was cut back by 5 bases and J by 5 bases. The germline V gene encodes CDR1 MNHEY and CDR2 SVGEGT. Here the CDR3 DNA reads TGTGCCAGCAGTCTCGGCGGGGGTCCCGGCCTGGAGACCCAGTACTTC. Amino acid sequence: CASSLGGGPGLETQYF.

The chain links TRBV5-4 to TRBJ2-2, with D maybe TRBD1 (6 bases). Germline V gene data show CDR1 as SGHNT and CDR2 as YYREEE (reference sequence). Trimming cost V 0 bases and J 4 bases, with 7 bases left between them. This CDR3 region has 14 residues. The DNA for the CDR3 is TGTGCCAGCAGCTTGGGGGGGCGCACCGGGGAGCTGTTTTTT. It translates to CASSLGGRTGELFF.